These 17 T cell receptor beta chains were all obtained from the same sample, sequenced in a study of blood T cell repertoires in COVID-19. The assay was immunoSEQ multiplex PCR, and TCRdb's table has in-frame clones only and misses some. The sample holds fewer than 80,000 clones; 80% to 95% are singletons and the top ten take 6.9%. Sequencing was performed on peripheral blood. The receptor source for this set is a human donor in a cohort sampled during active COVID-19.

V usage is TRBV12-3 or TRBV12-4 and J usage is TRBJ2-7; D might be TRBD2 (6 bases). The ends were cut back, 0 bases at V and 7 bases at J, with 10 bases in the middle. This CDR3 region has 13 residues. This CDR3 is CASSLARLGEQYF. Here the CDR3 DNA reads TGTGCCAGCAGTTTAGCGCGACTAGGTGAGCAGTACTTC.

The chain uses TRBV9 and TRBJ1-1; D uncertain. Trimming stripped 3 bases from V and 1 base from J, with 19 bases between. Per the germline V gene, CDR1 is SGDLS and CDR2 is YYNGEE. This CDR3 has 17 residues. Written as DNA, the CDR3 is TGTGCCAGCAGCGACCCCCGTAGCTCATCGGGGAACACTGAAGCTTTCTTT. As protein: CASSDPRSSSGNTEAFF.

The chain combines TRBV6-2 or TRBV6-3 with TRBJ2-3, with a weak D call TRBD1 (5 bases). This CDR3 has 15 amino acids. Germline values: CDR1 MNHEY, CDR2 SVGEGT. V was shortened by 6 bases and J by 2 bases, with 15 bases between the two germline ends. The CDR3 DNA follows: TGTGCCAGCAGCCCGAGAATGGACAACACAGATACGCAGTATTTT. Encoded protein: CASSPRMDNTDTQYF.

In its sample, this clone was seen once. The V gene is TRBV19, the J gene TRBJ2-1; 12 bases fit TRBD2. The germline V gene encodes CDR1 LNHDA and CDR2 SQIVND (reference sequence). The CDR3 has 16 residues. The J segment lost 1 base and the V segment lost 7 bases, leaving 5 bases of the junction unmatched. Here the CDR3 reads CASNTSGGLSYNEQFF. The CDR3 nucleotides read TGTGCCAGTAACACTAGCGGGGGGTTGTCCTACAATGAGCAGTTCTTC.

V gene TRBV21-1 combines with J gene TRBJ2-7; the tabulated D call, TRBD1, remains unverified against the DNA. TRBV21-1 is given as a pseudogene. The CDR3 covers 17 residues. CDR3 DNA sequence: TGTGCCAGCAGCAAACCCCCTCCGAGGAGGGGGCGGTGCGAGCAGTACTTC. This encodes CASSKPPPRRGRCEQYF.

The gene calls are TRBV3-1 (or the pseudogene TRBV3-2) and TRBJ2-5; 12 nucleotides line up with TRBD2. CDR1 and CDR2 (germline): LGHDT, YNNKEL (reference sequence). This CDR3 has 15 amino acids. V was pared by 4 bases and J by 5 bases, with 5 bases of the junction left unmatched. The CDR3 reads CASSLRLAGVETQYF. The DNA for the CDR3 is TGTGCCAGCAGCCTAAGACTAGCGGGGGTCGAGACCCAGTACTTC.

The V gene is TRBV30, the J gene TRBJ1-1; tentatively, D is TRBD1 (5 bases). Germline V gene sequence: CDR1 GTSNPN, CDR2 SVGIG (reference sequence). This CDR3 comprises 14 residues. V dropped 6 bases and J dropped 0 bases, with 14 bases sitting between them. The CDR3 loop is CACTLTVLNTEAFF. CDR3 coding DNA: TGTGCCTGCACCCTGACAGTTCTGAACACTGAAGCTTTCTTT.

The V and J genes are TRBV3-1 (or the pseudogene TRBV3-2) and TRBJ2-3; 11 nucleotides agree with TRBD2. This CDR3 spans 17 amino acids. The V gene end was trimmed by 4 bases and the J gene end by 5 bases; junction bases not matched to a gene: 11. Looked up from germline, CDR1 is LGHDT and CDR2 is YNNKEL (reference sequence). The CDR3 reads CASSLLGIAGGRDTQYF. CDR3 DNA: TGTGCCAGCAGCCTCCTAGGCATAGCGGGGGGGAGAGATACGCAGTATTTT.

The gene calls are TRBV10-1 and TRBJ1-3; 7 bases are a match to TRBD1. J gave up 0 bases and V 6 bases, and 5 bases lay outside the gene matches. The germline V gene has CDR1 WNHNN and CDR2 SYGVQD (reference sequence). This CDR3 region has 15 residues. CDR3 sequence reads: CASSWGQSSGNTIYF. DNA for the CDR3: TGCGCCAGCAGCTGGGGACAGAGCTCTGGAAACACCATATATTTT.

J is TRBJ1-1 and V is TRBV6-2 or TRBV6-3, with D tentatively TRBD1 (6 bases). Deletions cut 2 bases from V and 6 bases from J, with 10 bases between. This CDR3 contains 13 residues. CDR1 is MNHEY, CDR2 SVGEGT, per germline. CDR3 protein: CASSYVRGAEAFF. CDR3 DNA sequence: TGTGCCAGCAGTTACGTCAGGGGCGCTGAAGCTTTCTTT.

The CDR3 loop reads CASSFRGQGTGELFF. Here the CDR3 DNA reads TGTGCCAGCAGCTTCAGGGGACAGGGTACCGGGGAGCTGTTTTTT. The V and J genes are TRBV5-8 and TRBJ2-2; 9 bases agree with TRBD1. V trimming: 2 bases; J trimming: 5 bases; junction bases outside the gene matches: 4. CDR1 is SGHTS, CDR2 YDEGEE, per germline. This CDR3 comprises 15 residues.

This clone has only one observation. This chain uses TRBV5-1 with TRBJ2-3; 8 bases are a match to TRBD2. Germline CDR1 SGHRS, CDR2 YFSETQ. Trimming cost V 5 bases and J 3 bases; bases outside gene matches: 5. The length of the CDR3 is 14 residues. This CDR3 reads CASSSSSGTDTQYF. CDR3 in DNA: TGCGCCAGCAGTTCTTCTAGCGGGACAGATACGCAGTATTTT.

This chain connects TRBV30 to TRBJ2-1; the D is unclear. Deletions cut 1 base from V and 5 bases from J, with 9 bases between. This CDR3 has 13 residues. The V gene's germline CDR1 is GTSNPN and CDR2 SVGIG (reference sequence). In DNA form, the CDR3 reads TGTGCCTGGAGTGCCGACACGCACAATGAGCAGTTCTTC. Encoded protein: CAWSADTHNEQFF.

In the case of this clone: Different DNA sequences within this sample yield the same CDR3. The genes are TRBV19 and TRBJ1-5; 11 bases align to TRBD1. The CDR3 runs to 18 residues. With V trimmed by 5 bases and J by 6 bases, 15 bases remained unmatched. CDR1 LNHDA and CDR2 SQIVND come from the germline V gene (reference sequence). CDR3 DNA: TGTGCCAGTAGTTCAGGACAGGGGGCGCGAGGAGGGGGTCAGCCCCAGCATTTT. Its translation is CASSSGQGARGGGQPQHF.

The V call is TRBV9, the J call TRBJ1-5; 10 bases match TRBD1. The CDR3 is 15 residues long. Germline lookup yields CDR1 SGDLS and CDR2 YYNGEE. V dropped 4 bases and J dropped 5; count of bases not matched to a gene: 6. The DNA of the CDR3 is TGTGCCAGCAGCCGACAGGGGGCTTCGGATCAGCCCCAGCATTTT. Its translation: CASSRQGASDQPQHF.

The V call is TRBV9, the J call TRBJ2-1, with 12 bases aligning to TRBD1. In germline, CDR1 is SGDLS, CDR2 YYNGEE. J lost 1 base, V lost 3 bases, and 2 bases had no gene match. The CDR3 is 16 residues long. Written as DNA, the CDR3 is TGTGCCAGCAGCGGGGGACAGGGGGCTTCCTACAATGAGCAGTTCTTC. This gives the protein CASSGGQGASYNEQFF.

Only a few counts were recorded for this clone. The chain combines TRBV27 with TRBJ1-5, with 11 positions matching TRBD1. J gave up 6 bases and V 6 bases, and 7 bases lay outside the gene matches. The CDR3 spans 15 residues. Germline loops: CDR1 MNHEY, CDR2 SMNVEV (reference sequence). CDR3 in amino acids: CASRAGQGASQPQHF. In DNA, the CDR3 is TGTGCCAGCAGGGCAGGACAGGGGGCGAGTCAGCCCCAGCATTTT.